This T cell receptor beta chain came from a study of blood T cell repertoires in COVID-19. The V end lost 10 bases, the J end lost 6 bases, and 17 bases lay between the germline ends. This CDR3 spans 13 amino acids. CDR1 ENHRY and CDR2 SYGVKD come from the germline V gene. Only in-frame clones appear in the TCRdb table, and some are missing; sequencing was by immunoSEQ multiplex PCR. The table lists 88,000 or so clones, roughly 90% of them singletons, with more than 7% in the top ten. The sequence was collected from a man in his sixties with acute or convalescent COVID-19. The sample was peripheral blood. The chain carries TRBV10-3 and TRBJ2-3; no reliable D call. For the CDR3, the DNA is TGTGCCACCAAAACAGTGCTGACGGATACGCAGTATTTT. It translates to CATKTVLTDTQYF.